A single TCR beta chain is shown here with its context. The antigen is undetermined. Multiplex touch-down PCR with TRB-A/B primers amplified rearranged V-D-J TRB sequences. TCRdb processed the multiplex PCR reads anew with MiXCR; each CDR3 protein has one entry. The sample has about 12,000 distinct CDR3 sequences; around 29% are singletons. The record originates from a study of T cell repertoires in aging, cancer and after chemotherapy. Findings and caveats of the study: Across the chemotherapy interval, each cancer cohort showed higher median generation probability, suggesting thymic rebound.

Peripheral blood genomic DNA, not sorted cells or RNA, was the template. In germline, CDR1 is LNHDA, CDR2 SQIVND (reference sequence). The V gene end was trimmed by 4 bases and the J gene end by 4 bases; junction bases not matched to a gene: 5. The CDR3 sequence is 15 residues long. The sequence was collected from a human donor in good health. The donor label of this sample is uncertain. Material: blood. J is TRBJ1-2 and V is TRBV19, with 11 bases fitting TRBD1. CDR3 sequence (DNA): TGTGCCAGTAGTACGGACAGGGGGCGCGGCTATGGCTACACCTTC. Protein sequence: CASSTDRGRGYGYTF.